Presented here are 8 T cell receptor beta chains from one specimen sequenced in a study of cytomegalovirus exposure and HLA in healthy donors. PCR primers comprised 60 Vbeta and 13 Jbeta primers. Profiling relied on immunoSEQ multiplex PCR, and the TCRdb table lists in-frame clones only, not all of them. The data show approximately 100,000 clones, roughly 82% seen once. The source material was PBMCs. These receptors came from a human donor in good health.

The V gene is TRBV11-2, the J gene TRBJ2-2, with D perhaps matching TRBD1 (5 bases). Trimming stripped 6 bases from V and 0 bases from J, with 8 bases between. From germline, CDR1 is SGHAT and CDR2 FQNNGV. The CDR3 loop spans 14 amino acids. DNA for the CDR3: TGTGCCAGCAGTCGGACACCGAACACCGGGGAGCTGTTTTTT. This translates into CASSRTPNTGELFF.

The chain carries TRBV2 and TRBJ2-5; 7 nucleotides align to TRBD2. CDR3 length: 13 residues. Germline CDR1 reads SNHLY; CDR2 reads FYNNEI. V lost 5 bases, J lost 2 bases, and 2 bases stayed unmatched. CDR3 nucleotide sequence: TGTGCCAGCAGTAGGGACTATCAAGAGACCCAGTACTTC. It yields the protein CASSRDYQETQYF.

V usage is TRBV7-9 and J usage is TRBJ2-7; 8 nucleotides align to TRBD2. This CDR3 is built from 15 residues. Germline V gene lookup returns CDR1 SEHNR and CDR2 FQNEAQ (reference sequence). Germline trimming cut 5 bases from V and 0 bases from J; bases unmatched to any gene: 6. The CDR3 sequence is CASSNGGGLSYEQYF. Here the CDR3 DNA reads TGTGCCAGCAGCAACGGCGGGGGGCTCTCCTACGAGCAGTACTTC.

This chain links TRBV2 with TRBJ2-3; tentatively, D is TRBD2 (5 bases). The CDR3 is 16 residues long. Germline loops: CDR1 SNHLY, CDR2 FYNNEI. Trimming stripped 1 base from V and 9 bases from J, with 20 bases between. Here the CDR3 reads CASSEEREPEIGTQYF. CDR3 coding DNA: TGTGCCAGCAGTGAAGAAAGGGAGCCCGAAATTGGGACGCAGTATTTT.

This clone was picked up a small number of times. The chain uses TRBV5-1 and TRBJ2-7, with 11 nucleotides matching TRBD2. The germline V gene has CDR1 SGHRS and CDR2 YFSETQ. J was trimmed by 6 bases and V by 2 bases; bases with no gene match: 4. There are 14 residues in the CDR3. The CDR3 region is CASSLLAGVREQYF. CDR3 DNA: TGCGCCAGCAGCTTACTAGCGGGAGTACGCGAGCAGTACTTC.

This chain connects TRBV18 to TRBJ1-1; 9 bases agree with TRBD1. The V gene's germline CDR1 is KGHSH and CDR2 LQKENI. V was pared by 4 bases and J by 3 bases, with 6 bases of the junction left unmatched. The length of the CDR3 is 15 residues. Here the CDR3 reads CASSLNRGLDTEAFF. The CDR3 nucleotides read TGTGCCAGCTCACTGAACAGGGGGCTTGACACTGAAGCTTTCTTT.

The chain is built from TRBV30 and TRBJ1-1; TRBD1 agrees at 7 bases. V lost 3 bases and J lost 3; bases outside the gene matches: 10. CDR1 GTSNPN and CDR2 SVGIG come from the germline V gene (reference sequence). This CDR3 has 15 residues. CDR3 region: CAWSARGRGDTEAFF. CDR3 in DNA: TGTGCCTGGAGCGCGAGGGGGCGCGGGGACACTGAAGCTTTCTTT.

As for this clone: At the DNA level, this CDR3 is encoded by other sequences in the same sample as well. The chain couples TRBV5-1 to TRBJ2-1; D is possibly TRBD2 (6 bases). The V gene's germline CDR1 is SGHRS and CDR2 YFSETQ. Deletions cut 0 bases from V and 7 bases from J, with 17 bases between. This CDR3 is built from 16 residues. The CDR3 loop is CASSLASGGLGNEQFF. CDR3 nucleotide sequence: TGCGCCAGCAGCTTGGCCAGTGGAGGGCTGGGAAATGAGCAGTTCTTC.